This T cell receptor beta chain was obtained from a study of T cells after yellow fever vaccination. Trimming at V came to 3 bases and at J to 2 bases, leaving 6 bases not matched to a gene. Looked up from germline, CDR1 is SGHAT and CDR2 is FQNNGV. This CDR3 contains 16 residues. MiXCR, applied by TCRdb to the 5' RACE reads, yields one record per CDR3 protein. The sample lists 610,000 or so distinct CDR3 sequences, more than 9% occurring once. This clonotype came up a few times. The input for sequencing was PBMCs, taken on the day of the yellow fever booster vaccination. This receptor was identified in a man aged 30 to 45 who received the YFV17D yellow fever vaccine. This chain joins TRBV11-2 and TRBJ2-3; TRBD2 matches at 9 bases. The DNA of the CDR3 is TGTGCCAGCAGCTTGGGCCGCGGGGGGGACACAGATACGCAGTATTTT. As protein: CASSLGRGGDTDTQYF.